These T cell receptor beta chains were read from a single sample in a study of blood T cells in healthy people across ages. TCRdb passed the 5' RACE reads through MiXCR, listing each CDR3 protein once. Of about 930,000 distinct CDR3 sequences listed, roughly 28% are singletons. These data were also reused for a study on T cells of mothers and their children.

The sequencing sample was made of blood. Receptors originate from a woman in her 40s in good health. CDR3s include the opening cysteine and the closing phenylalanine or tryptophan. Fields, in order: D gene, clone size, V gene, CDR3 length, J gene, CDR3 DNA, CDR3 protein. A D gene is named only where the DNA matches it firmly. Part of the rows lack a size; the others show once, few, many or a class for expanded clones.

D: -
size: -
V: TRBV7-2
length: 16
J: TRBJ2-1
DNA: TGTGCCAGCAGCATCGAGAGCGGGACAGGTAACAATGAGCAGTTCTTC
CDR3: CASSIESGTGNNEQFF

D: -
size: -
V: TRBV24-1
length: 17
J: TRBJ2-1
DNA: TGTGCCACCAGTGATTCGGCCGGGAACCAGCCTTACAATGAGCAGTTCTTC
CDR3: CATSDSAGNQPYNEQFF

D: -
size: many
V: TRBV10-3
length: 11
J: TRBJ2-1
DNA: TGTGCCATCAGCCAGGAAGGGGAGCAGTTCTTC
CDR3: CAISQEGEQFF

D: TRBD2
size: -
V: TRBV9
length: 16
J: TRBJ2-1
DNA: TGTGCCAGCAGCGCCGGGGGGGGGAGCTCCTACAATGAGCAGTTCTTC
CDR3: CASSAGGGSSYNEQFF

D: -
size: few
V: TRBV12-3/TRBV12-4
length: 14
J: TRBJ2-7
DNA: TGTGCCAGCACAAGGGGTGAAAGCTCCTACGAGCAGTACTTC
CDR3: CASTRGESSYEQYF

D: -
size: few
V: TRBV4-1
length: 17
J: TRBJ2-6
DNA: TGCGCCAGCAGCCAAGAGGGAATTAGCTCTGGGGTCAACGTCCTGACTTTC
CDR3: CASSQEGISSGVNVLTF

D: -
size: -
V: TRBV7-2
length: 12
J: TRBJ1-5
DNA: TGTGCCAGCAGCGCCCAGGGGTCGCCCCAGCATTTT
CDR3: CASSAQGSPQHF

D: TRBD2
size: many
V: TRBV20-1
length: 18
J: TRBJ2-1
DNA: TGCAGTGCTAGCTTGGGACTAGCGGGGGGGACCTCCTACAATGAGCAGTTCTTC
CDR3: CSASLGLAGGTSYNEQFF

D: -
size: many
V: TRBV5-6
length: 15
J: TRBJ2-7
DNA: TGTGCCAGCAGCGGTTCCAGGTTCAGCTCCTACGAGCAGTACTTC
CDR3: CASSGSRFSSYEQYF

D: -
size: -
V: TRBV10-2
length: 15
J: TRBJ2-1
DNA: TGCGCCAGCAGTGTGAGGGGTTCGGAGAGGAATGAGCAGTTCTTC
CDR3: CASSVRGSERNEQFF

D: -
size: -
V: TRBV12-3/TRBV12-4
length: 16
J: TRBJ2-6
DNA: TGTACCAGCAGTTTGGACAGAAGCTCTGGGGCCAACGTCCTGACTTTC
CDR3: CTSSLDRSSGANVLTF

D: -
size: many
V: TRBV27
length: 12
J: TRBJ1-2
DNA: TGTGCCAGCAGTTCTCCCCCGGATGGCTACACCTTC
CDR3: CASSSPPDGYTF

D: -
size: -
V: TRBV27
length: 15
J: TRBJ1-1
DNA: TGTACCAGCAGTCCTCTCCCAGCGGGAGAAACTGAAGCTTTCTTT
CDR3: CTSSPLPAGETEAFF

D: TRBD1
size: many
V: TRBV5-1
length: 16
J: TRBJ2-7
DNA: TGCGCCAGCAGCTTGATGAAGGGGGCGTTTTTCTCCGAGCAGTACTTC
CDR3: CASSLMKGAFFSEQYF

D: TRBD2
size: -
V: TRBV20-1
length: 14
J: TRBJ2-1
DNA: TGCAGTGCTGGACTAGCGGGATTTCGCAATGAGCAGTTCTTC
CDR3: CSAGLAGFRNEQFF

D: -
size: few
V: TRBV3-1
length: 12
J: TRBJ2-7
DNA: TGTGCCAGCAGCCAATGGTCCTACGAGCAGTACTTC
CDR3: CASSQWSYEQYF

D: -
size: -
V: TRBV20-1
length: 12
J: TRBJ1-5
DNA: TGCAGTGCTGGGGGGCCCGATCAGCCCCAGCATTTT
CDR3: CSAGGPDQPQHF

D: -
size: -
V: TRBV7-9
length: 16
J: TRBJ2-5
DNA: TGTGCCAGCGGCTTCATGACACGAGGATCCCAAGAGACCCAGTACTTC
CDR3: CASGFMTRGSQETQYF

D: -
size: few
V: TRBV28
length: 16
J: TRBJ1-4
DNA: TGTGCCAGCAGTTTAGGACGGGCCTCAACTAATGAAAAACTGTTTTTT
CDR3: CASSLGRASTNEKLFF

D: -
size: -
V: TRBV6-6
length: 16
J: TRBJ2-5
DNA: TGTGCCAGGCCTTACTACAATGGCATGTACCAAGAGACCCAGTACTTC
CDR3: CARPYYNGMYQETQYF

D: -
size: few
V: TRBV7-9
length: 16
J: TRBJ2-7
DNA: TGTGCCAGCAGCGACCTCAGGGGGGCCAGCTCCTACGAGCAGTACTTC
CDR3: CASSDLRGASSYEQYF

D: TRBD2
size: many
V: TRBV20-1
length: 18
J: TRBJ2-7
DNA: TGCAGTGCTAGAGATCCTAGTAAGCCCGGGGGGTTTTCCTACGAGCAGTACTTC
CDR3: CSARDPSKPGGFSYEQYF

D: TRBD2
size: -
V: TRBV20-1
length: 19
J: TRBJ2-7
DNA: TGCAGTGCTACCGCTAGAGGGGGAGCTAGCGGGGGACGCTCCTACGAGCAGTACTTC
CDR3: CSATARGGASGGRSYEQYF

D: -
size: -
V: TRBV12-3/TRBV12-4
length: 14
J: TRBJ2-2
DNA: TGTGCCAGCAGTAGGGCACCGAACACCGGGGAGCTGTTTTTT
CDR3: CASSRAPNTGELFF

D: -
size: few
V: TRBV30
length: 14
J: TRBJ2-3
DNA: TGTGCCTGGAGTGTAAGGGGGGGCCATAATACGCAGTATTTT
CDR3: CAWSVRGGHNTQYF

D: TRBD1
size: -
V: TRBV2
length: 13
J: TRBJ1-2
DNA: TGTGCCAGCGGAGACAGGGTGGTCTATGGCTACACCTTC
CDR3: CASGDRVVYGYTF

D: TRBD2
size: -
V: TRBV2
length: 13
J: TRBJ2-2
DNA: TGTGCCAGCAGTCAGCGGGGTTCCGGGGAGCTGTTTTTT
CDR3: CASSQRGSGELFF

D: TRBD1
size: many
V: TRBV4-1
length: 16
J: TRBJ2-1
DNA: TGCGCCAGCAGCCAAGGACAGGGGGTAACCTACAATGAGCAGTTCTTC
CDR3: CASSQGQGVTYNEQFF

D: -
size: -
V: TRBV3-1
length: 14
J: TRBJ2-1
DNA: TGTGCCAGCAGCCAAGTTGCGGGGTTCGACGAGCAGTTCTTC
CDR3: CASSQVAGFDEQFF

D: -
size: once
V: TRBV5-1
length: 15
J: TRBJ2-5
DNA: TGCGCCAGCAGCTCCCAAGGGCCAAGCAGAGAGACCCAGTACTTC
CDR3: CASSSQGPSRETQYF

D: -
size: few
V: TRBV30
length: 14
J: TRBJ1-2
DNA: TGTGCCTGGAGTATACAGGGAGAGCGCTATGGCTACACCTTC
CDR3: CAWSIQGERYGYTF

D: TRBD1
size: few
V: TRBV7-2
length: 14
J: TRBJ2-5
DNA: TGTGCCAGCAGCCCGGCCAGGGGGCAGGGGACCCAGTACTTC
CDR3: CASSPARGQGTQYF

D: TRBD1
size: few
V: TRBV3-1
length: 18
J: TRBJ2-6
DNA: TGTGCCAGCACGTCCAGGGGACAGGGGGCGCTCAGGGCCAACGTCCTGACTTTC
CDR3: CASTSRGQGALRANVLTF

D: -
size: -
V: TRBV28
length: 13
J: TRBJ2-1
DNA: TGTGCCAGCAGTTCCAGGGTAATGGGCGAGCAGTTCTTC
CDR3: CASSSRVMGEQFF

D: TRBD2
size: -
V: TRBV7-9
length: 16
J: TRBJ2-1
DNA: TGTGCCAGCGGCGGGTCGACTAGCGGGCATAACAATGAGCAGTTCTTC
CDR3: CASGGSTSGHNNEQFF

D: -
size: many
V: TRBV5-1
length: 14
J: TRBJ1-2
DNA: TGCGCCAGCAGCTTGAACCGGGCTGAGTATGGCTACACCTTC
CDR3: CASSLNRAEYGYTF

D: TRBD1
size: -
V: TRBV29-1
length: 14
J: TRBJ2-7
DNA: TGCAGCGCCATCGGAGGACAGGGCGGAGACGAGCAGTACTTC
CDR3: CSAIGGQGGDEQYF

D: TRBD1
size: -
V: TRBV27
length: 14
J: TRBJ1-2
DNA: TGTGCCAGCGGGGGACAGGGAGGGCTCTATGGCTACACCTTC
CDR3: CASGGQGGLYGYTF

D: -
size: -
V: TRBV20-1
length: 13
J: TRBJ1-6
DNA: TGCAGTGCTCCCAGGAACGGGAATTCACCCCTCCACTTT
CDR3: CSAPRNGNSPLHF

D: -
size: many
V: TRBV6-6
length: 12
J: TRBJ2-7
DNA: TGTGCCAGCAGCCCCGACAGGCAAGAGCAGTACTTC
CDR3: CASSPDRQEQYF

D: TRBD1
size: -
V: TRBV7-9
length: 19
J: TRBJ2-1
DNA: TGTGCCAGCAGCTCCGACAGGGGAGGATTAAGAGTGTCCTACAATGAGCAGTTCTTC
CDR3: CASSSDRGGLRVSYNEQFF

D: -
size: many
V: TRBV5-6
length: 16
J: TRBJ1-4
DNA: TGTGCCAGCAGCGAGAAACAGGGTCTTCCTAATGAAAAACTGTTTTTT
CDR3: CASSEKQGLPNEKLFF

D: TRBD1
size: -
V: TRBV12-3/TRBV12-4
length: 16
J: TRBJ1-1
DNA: TGTGCCAGCAAAATAAGGACAGGGGGGACGGGCACTGAAGCTTTCTTT
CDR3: CASKIRTGGTGTEAFF

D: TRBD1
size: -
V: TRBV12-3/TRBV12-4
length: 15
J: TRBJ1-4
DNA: TGTGCCAGCAGTTTAAGGACAGGGAGATATGAAAAACTGTTTTTT
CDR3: CASSLRTGRYEKLFF

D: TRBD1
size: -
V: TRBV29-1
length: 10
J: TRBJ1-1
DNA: TGCAGCGTTCACAGGGGGGAAACTTTCTTT
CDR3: CSVHRGETFF